One TCR beta chain is described in this entry. The CDR3 has 15 amino acids. V lost 5 bases and J lost 4; bases outside the gene matches: 8. Germline assignment: CDR1 LNHDA and CDR2 SQIVND (reference sequence). This sample is drawn from a study of shared clonotypes between healthy human individuals. The table came from immunoSEQ multiplex PCR; TCRdb's copy has only in-frame clones and leaves some out. Of roughly 1 million clones detected, approximately 70% appear once; the ten largest clones hold over 1.3%. The V call is TRBV19, the J call TRBJ1-2; 9 nucleotides line up with TRBD1. Sequenced input: memory CD4+ T cells sorted from blood. Subset reported: CD45RA-negative fraction. This TCR was recovered from a young man in good health. CDR3 coding DNA: TGTGCCAGTAGTCCTCCGGGACAGGGCGGCTATGGCTACACCTTC. Encoded protein: CASSPPGQGGYGYTF.